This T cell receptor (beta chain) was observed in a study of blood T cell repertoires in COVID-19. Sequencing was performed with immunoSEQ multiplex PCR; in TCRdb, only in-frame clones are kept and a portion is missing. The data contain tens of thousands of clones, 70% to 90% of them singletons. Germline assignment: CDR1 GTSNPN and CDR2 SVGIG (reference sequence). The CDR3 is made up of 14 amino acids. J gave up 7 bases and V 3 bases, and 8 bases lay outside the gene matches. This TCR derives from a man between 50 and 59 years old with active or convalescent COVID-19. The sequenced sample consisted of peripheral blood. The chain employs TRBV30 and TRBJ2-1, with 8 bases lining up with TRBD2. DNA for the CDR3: TGTGCCTGGAGGCCGGGACTAGGGTTTAATGAGCAGTTCTTC. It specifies CAWRPGLGFNEQFF.